The clone carrying this T cell receptor beta chain was seen only once. The antigen is undetermined. Trimming pared 2 bases from V and 0 bases from J, leaving 17 bases between. The CDR3 totals 18 residues. Germline CDR1 is MNHNS and CDR2 is SASEGT. This specimen belongs to a study of a mutant IDH1 vaccine in newly diagnosed glioma. Notes on the study in general: Pseudoprogression appeared unlinked to shifts in leading peripheral T cell clonotypes.

The time point denotes: baseline, week 1 (first vaccination visit). Noted treatment: pre-vaccination baseline after standard-of-care therapy. TCRdb's copy holds only in-frame clones and misses some; the assay was immunoSEQ multiplex PCR. The table lists around 60,000 clones, 75% to 95% of them singletons. The chain joins TRBV6-1 to TRBJ2-1; D tentatively reads TRBD1 or TRBD2 (6 bases each). The TCR originated in a man aged 50-59 years with glioma. This sample comprised PBMCs, obtained from a glioma patient treated with radiotherapy, temozolomide or both. The CDR3 region has the DNA TGTGCCAGCAGTGAATCGGGGGCCTCGCGTAGCTCCTACAATGAGCAGTTCTTC. This sequence encodes CASSESGASRSSYNEQFF.